The 10 T cell receptor beta chains reported below all come from one sample, sequenced in a study of tissue T cells after allogeneic stem cell transplantation (dated 2022 in TCRdb). The library was built by means of the immunoSEQ multiplex PCR assay. TCRdb's version of the immuneACCESS table is confined to in-frame rearrangements and falls short of the full clone set. An unresolved V gene accounts for under half of the shortfall where checked; the remainder is of unknown origin. This sample is represented by over 5,500 clones; approximately 51% of them were singletons. The ten largest clones represent approximately 39% of the sample. What the time point label conveys for this sample: mouse harvest day 14 after allogeneic transplant. Mouse grafts combined 10^7 T-cell-depleted bone marrow cells with 10^6 splenic CD5+ T cells, given via tail vein injection. The sequencing sample was made of gut tissue. The receptor source for this set is a female BALB/c mouse given C57BL/6 T cells with graft-versus-host disease after an allogeneic hematopoietic cell transplant.

Turning to this clone: The genes and germline here are from mouse. CDR3 residues: CASSFTGQGGYEQYF. CDR3 bases read: TGTGCCAGCAGTTTCACGGGACAGGGAGGGTATGAACAGTAC. The chain couples TRBV14 to TRBJ2-7; 9 bases are shared with TRBD1. Sequencing ends 1 residue short of the CDR3 end; the germline J gene provides the rest. Trimming cost V 1 base and J 4 bases; bases outside gene matches: 6. Germline values: CDR1 SGHDT, CDR2 FRDEAV. CDR3 size: 15 residues.

Points on this clone: The gene symbols are mouse symbols. This CDR3 is CASSLERDTQYF. Incomplete CDR3 DNA: TGTGCAAGCAGCTTAGAAAGGGACACCCAGTAC. The chain recombines TRBV16 with TRBJ2-5; D not certain. The CDR3 end is not reached by the read, which stops 1 residue before it; the germline J gene fills it in. In germline, CDR1 is SGHSA, CDR2 FRNQAP. The V and J ends lost 0 bases and 6 bases respectively, with 4 bases between them. The CDR3 sequence is 12 residues long.

With regard to this clone: Germline and genes here are mouse. The CDR3 end lies 1 residue beyond the end of the read and is filled in from the germline J gene. The gene calls are TRBV23 and TRBJ2-7. CDR3 length equals 13 residues. CDR1 is KGHTA, CDR2 FQNQQP, per germline. The DNA read from the CDR3 is TGCTCCAGCAGTCAATCGGGCAAATATGAACAGTAC. Amino acids: CSSSQSGKYEQY. The entire CDR3 reads CSSSQSGKYEQYF.

Points on this clone: These gene names are mouse names. The DNA ends 1 residue before the CDR3 does, and the rest of the CDR3 is filled in from the germline J gene. The rearrangement links TRBV24 to TRBJ2-7, with 9 nucleotides matching TRBD1. The CDR3 loop spans 12 amino acids. The germline V gene has CDR1 KGHTA and CDR2 FRNEEI. Trimming cost V 6 bases and J 5 bases; bases outside gene matches: 2. CDR3 DNA, as far as it was read: TGTGCCAGCAGCCGGGACAGGGATGAACAGTAC. It translates to CASSRDRDEQY. The whole CDR3 protein is CASSRDRDEQYF.

Turning to this clone: The germline and genes are mouse ones. The read terminates 1 residue before the CDR3 end, so the remaining end is supplied by the germline J gene. The genes are TRBV12-2 and TRBJ2-7; unclear D gene. Between the trimmed V and J ends, which lost 1 base and 0 bases, there was a span of 9 bases. This CDR3 comprises 14 residues. Germline V gene lookup returns CDR1 SGHLS and CDR2 HYDKME. This CDR3 is CASSLAGHSYEQYF. The CDR3 bases that were read are TGTGCCAGCTCTCTGGCAGGCCACTCCTATGAACAGTAC.

Details on this clone: Gene names are the mouse ones. Sequencing ends 1 residue short of the CDR3 end; the germline J gene provides the rest. The V gene is TRBV26, the J gene TRBJ2-5, with 8 bases lining up with TRBD2. The ends lost 2 bases at V and 2 bases at J; junction bases unmatched: 3. The CDR3 loop spans 15 amino acids. The V gene's germline CDR1 is KGHPV and CDR2 FQNQEV (reference sequence). The CDR3 sequence: CASSLLGGIQDTQYF. Partial CDR3 DNA: TGTGCCAGCAGTCTGCTGGGGGGCATCCAAGACACCCAGTAC.

As concerns this clone: Mouse germline and gene names are used. The CDR3 extends 1 residue past the end of the read, so its final part is completed from the germline J gene. The V gene is TRBV23, the J gene TRBJ2-2; the table assigns TRBD2, which was not confirmed against the DNA. CDR1 KGHTA and CDR2 FQNQQP come from the germline V gene. The CDR3 extends over 16 amino acids. CDR3 bases read: TGCTCCAGCAGTCAAGGGGACTGGGGCCATACCGGGCAGCTCTAC. Translated: CSSSQGDWGHTGQLY. The CDR3 in its entirety is CSSSQGDWGHTGQLYF.

Concerning this clone: Gene names and germline match the mouse. The CDR3: CSSSGTTSAETLYF. The covered CDR3 bases are TGCTCCAGCTCCGGGACAACTAGTGCAGAAACGCTGTAT. The chain couples TRBV23 to TRBJ2-3; the D call of TRBD1 is as the table states it, not checked on the DNA. The sequenced fragment ends 1 residue before the CDR3 boundary, so the rest is inferred from the germline J gene. The CDR3 sequence is 14 residues long. The V gene's germline CDR1 is KGHTA and CDR2 FQNQQP.

This clone was seen a few times. Gene names and germline refer to mouse. Read sequence stops 1 residue before the CDR3 end, and the germline J gene provides the missing end. V is TRBV26 and J is TRBJ1-4; D perhaps matches TRBD1 (5 bases). Germline values: CDR1 KGHPV, CDR2 FQNQEV (reference sequence). CDR3 size: 14 residues. The V gene lost 4 bases and the J gene lost 1 base, with 7 bases spanning the gap. This chain's CDR3 is CASSRTYSNERLFF. Partial CDR3 DNA: TGTGCCAGCAGTCGGACATATTCCAACGAAAGATTATTT.

With respect to this clone: Mouse names are used for the genes. The DNA ends 1 residue before the CDR3 does, and the rest of the CDR3 is filled in from the germline J gene. V and J are TRBV26 and TRBJ1-2; D is uncertain. Germline values: CDR1 KGHPV, CDR2 FQNQEV (reference sequence). The V end was cut by 2 bases, the J end by 0 bases, with 7 bases between. The CDR3 totals 14 residues. The CDR3 bases that were read are TGTGCCAGCAGTCTGGGGGTTGCAAACTCCGACTACACC. Amino acids: CASSLGVANSDYT. The entire CDR3 sequence reads CASSLGVANSDYTF.